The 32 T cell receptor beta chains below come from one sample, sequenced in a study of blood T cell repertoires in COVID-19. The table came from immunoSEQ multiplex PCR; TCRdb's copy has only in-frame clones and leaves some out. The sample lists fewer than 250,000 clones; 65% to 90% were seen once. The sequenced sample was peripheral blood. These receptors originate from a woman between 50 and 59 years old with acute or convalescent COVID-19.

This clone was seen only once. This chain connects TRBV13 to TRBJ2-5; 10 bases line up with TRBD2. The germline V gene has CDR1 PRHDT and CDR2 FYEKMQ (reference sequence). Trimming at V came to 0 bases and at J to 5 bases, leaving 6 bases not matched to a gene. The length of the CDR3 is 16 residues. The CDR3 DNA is TGTGCCAGCAGCTTAGGGCTAGCGGGAGTTGGGGAGACCCAGTACTTC. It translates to CASSLGLAGVGETQYF.

CDR3 nucleotides: TGTGCCAGCAGCTTGGCAACAGATACGCAGTATTTT. This codes for CASSLATDTQYF. The chain links TRBV7-9 to TRBJ2-3, with D hard to call. CDR3 length: 12 amino acids. Germline values: CDR1 SEHNR, CDR2 FQNEAQ (reference sequence). Trimming shortened V by 3 bases and J by 3 bases, and 4 bases separated the two germline ends.

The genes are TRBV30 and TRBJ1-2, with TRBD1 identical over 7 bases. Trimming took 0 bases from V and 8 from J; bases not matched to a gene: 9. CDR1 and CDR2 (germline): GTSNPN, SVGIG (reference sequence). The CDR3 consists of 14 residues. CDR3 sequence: CAWSVFRGGRGYTF. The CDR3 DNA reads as TGTGCCTGGAGTGTATTTCGAGGGGGCAGGGGCTACACCTTC. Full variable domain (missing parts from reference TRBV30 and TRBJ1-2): SQTIHQWPATLVQPVGSPLSLECTVEGTSNPNLYWYRQAAGRGLQLLFYSVGIGQISSEVPQNLSASRPQDRQFILSSKKLLLSDSGFYLCAWSVFRGGRGYTFGSGTRLTVV.

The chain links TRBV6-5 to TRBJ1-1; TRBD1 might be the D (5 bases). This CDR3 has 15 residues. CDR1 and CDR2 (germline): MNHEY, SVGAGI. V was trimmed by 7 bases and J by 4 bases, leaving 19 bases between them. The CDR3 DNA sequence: TGTGCCAGCAACGGACGGGTCCCGGGGGGCACTGAAGCTTTCTTT. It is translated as CASNGRVPGGTEAFF.

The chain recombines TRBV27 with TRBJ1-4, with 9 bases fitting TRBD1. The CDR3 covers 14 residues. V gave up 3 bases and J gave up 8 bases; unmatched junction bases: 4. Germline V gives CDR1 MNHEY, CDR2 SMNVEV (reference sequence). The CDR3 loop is CASSFGTGIEKLFF. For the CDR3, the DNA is TGTGCCAGCAGTTTTGGGACAGGGATCGAAAAACTGTTTTTT.

This CDR3 is CACPPGLAGVRDTGELFF. The CDR3 DNA is TGTGCCTGCCCACCGGGACTAGCGGGAGTCCGTGACACCGGGGAGCTGTTTTTT. This sequence joins TRBV30 and TRBJ2-2; 14 bases fit TRBD2. Germline V lookup: CDR1 GTSNPN, CDR2 SVGIG (reference sequence). This CDR3 contains 18 residues. Germline trimming cut 6 bases from V and 3 bases from J; bases unmatched to any gene: 12.

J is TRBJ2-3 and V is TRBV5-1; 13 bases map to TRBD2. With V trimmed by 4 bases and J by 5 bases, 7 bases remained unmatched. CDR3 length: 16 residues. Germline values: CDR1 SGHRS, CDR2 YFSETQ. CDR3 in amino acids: CASSRTSGGGEDTQYF. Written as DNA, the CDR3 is TGCGCCAGCAGCCGTACTAGCGGGGGGGGCGAAGATACGCAGTATTTT.

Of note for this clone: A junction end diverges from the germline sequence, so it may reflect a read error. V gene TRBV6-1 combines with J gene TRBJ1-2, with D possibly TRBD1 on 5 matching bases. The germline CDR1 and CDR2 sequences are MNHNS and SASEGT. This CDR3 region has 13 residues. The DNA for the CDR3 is TGTGCCAGCAGTGAATCCGGGGACTATCGCTACACCTTC. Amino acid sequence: CASSESGDYRYTF.

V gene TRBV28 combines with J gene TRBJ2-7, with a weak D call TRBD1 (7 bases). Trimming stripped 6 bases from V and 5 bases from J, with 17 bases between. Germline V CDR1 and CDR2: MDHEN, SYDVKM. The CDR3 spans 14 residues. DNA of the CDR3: TGTGCCAGCAGCTCCCCGGCAGGGGGGAACGAGCAGTACTTC. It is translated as CASSSPAGGNEQYF. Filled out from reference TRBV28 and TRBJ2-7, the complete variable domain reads DVKVTQSSRYLVKRTGEKVFLECVQDMDHENMFWYRQDPGLGLRLIYFSYDVKMKEKGDIPEGYSVSREKKERFSLILESASTNQTSMYLCASSSPAGGNEQYFGPGTRLTVT.

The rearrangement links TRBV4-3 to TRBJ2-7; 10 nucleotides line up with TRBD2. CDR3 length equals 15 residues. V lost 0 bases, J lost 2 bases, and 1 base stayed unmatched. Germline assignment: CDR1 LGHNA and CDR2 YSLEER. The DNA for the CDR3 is TGCGCCAGCAGCCAAGAAAGCGGGGGGGCCTACGAGCAGTACTTC. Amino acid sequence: CASSQESGGAYEQYF.

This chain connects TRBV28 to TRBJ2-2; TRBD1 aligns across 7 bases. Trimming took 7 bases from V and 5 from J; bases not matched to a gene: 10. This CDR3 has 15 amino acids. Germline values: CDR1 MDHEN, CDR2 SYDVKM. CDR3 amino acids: CASKTPGQITGELFF. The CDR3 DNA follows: TGTGCCAGCAAGACGCCGGGACAGATAACCGGGGAGCTGTTTTTT. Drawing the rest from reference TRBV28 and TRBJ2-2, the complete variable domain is DVKVTQSSRYLVKRTGEKVFLECVQDMDHENMFWYRQDPGLGLRLIYFSYDVKMKEKGDIPEGYSVSREKKERFSLILESASTNQTSMYLCASKTPGQITGELFFGEGSRLTVL.

The CDR3 spells CASSEYAGTSGNSEQFF. The CDR3, as DNA: TGTGCCAGCAGTGAATACGCCGGGACTAGCGGGAATAGTGAGCAGTTCTTC. The chain employs TRBV25-1 and TRBJ2-1, with 13 positions matching TRBD2. This CDR3 region has 17 residues. The J segment lost 9 bases and the V segment lost 0 bases, leaving 8 bases of the junction unmatched. Per the germline V gene, CDR1 is MGHDK and CDR2 is SYGVNS.

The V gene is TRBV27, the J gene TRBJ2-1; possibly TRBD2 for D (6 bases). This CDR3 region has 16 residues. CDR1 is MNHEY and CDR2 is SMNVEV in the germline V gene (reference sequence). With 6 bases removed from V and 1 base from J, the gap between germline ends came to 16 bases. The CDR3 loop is CASRSLGRGSYNEQFF. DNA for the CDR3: TGTGCCAGCAGGTCCCTTGGGCGGGGATCCTACAATGAGCAGTTCTTC.

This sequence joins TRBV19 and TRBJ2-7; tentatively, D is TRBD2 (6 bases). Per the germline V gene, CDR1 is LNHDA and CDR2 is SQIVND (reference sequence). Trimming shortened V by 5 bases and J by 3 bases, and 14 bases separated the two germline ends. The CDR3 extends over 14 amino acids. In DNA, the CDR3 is TGTGCCAGTAGTGTAAGCGGGTCAGGCTACGAGCAGTACTTC. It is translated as CASSVSGSGYEQYF.

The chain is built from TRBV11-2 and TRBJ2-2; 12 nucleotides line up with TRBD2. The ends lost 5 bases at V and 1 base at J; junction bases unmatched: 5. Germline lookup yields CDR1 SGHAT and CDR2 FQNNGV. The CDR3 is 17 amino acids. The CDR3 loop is CASSGPGLAGNTGELFF. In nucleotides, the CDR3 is TGTGCCAGCAGCGGGCCGGGACTAGCGGGGAACACCGGGGAGCTGTTTTTT.

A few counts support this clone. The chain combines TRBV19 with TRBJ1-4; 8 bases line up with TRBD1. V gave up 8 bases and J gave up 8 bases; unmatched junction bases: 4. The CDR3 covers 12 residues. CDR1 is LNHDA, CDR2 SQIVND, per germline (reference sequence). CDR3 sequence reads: CASGRGQEKLFF. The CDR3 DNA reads TGTGCCAGTGGCAGGGGGCAAGAAAAACTGTTTTTT.

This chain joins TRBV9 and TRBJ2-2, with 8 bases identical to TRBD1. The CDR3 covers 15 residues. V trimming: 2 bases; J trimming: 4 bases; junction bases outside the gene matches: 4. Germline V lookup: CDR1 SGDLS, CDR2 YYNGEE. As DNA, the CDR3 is TGTGCCAGCAGCGTTGGACAGGGAGGCACCGGGGAGCTGTTTTTT. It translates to CASSVGQGGTGELFF.

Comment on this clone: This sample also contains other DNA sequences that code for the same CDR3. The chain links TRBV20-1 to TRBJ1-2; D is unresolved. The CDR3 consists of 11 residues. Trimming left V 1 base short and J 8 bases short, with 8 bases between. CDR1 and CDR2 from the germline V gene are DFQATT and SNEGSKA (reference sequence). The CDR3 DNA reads TGCAGTGCTAGAGGAGGTGGGGGCTACACCTTC. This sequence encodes CSARGGGGYTF.

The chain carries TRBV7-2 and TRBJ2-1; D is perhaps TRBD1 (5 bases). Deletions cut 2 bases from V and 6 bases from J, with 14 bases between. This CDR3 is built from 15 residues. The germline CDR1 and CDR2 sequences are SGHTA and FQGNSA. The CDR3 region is CASSLRQGLANEQFF. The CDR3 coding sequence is TGTGCCAGCAGCTTAAGGCAGGGATTGGCCAATGAGCAGTTCTTC.

The CDR3 bases are TGTGCCACCTCTGCGGCAGGGACAGGGCCCCAGCATTTT. Its protein is CATSAAGTGPQHF. V and J are TRBV28 and TRBJ1-5, with 8 nucleotides matching TRBD1. CDR1 is MDHEN and CDR2 is SYDVKM in the germline V gene. CDR3 size: 13 residues. Trimming took 10 bases from V and 9 from J; bases not matched to a gene: 11. Supplemented by reference TRBV28 and TRBJ1-5, the full variable domain reads DVKVTQSSRYLVKRTGEKVFLECVQDMDHENMFWYRQDPGLGLRLIYFSYDVKMKEKGDIPEGYSVSREKKERFSLILESASTNQTSMYLCATSAAGTGPQHFGDGTRLSIL.

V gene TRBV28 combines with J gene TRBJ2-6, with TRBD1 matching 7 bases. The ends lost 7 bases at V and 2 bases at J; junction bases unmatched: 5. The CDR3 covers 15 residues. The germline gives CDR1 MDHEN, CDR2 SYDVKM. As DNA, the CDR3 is TGTGCCAGCACCCCAACAGGGGCTGGGGCCAACGTCCTGACTTTC. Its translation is CASTPTGAGANVLTF.

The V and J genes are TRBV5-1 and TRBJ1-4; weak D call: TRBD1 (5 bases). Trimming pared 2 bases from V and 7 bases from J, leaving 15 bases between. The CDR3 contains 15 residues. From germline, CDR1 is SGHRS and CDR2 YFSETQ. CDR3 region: CASSLGGANGEKLFF. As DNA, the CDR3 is TGCGCCAGCAGCTTAGGAGGGGCGAACGGTGAAAAACTGTTTTTT.

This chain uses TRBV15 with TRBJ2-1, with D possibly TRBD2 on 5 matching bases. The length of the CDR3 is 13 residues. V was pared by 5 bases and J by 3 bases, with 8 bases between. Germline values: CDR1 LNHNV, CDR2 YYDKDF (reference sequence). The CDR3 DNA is TGTGCCACCAGCGTACGGGACTACAATGAGCAGTTCTTC. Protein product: CATSVRDYNEQFF.

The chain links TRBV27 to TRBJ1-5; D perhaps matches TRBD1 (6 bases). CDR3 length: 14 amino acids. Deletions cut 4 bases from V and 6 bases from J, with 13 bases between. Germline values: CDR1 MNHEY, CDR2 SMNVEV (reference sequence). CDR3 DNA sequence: TGTGCCAGCAGTTCAAATGTAGGGGGTCAGCCCCAGCATTTT. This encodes CASSSNVGGQPQHF.

CDR3 residues: CATSRRLAGVHEQFF. The CDR3 DNA reads TGTGCCACCAGCAGACGACTAGCGGGAGTCCATGAGCAGTTCTTC. The rearrangement links TRBV15 to TRBJ2-1, with 12 bases fitting TRBD2. This CDR3 spans 15 amino acids. Germline V CDR1 and CDR2: LNHNV, YYDKDF (reference sequence). Germline trimming cut 2 bases from V and 8 bases from J; bases unmatched to any gene: 4.

CDR3 residues: CASSVTGASNTDTQYF. The CDR3 nucleotides are TGTGCCAGCAGCGTAACTGGGGCTTCCAACACAGATACGCAGTATTTT. The genes are TRBV11-3 and TRBJ2-3; D might be TRBD1 (5 bases). Germline-derived CDR1 and CDR2 are SGHNT and YENEEA. V was cut by 5 bases and J by 2 bases, with 17 bases left in between. The CDR3 is 16 amino acids.

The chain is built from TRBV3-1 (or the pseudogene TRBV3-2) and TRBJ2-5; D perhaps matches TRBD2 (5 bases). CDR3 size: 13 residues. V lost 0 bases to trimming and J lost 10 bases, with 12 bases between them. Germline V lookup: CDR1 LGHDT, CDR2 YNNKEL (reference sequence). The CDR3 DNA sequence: TGTGCCAGCAGCCAAGAGCCTAGCTTAGGCCAGTACTTC. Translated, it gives CASSQEPSLGQYF.

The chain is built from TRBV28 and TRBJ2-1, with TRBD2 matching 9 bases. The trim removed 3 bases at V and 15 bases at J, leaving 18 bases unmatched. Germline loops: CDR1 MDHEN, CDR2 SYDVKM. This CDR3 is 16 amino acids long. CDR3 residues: CASSFSSGNRGSLLFF. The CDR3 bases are TGTGCCAGCAGTTTCTCTAGCGGGAACCGAGGGTCGTTACTGTTCTTC.

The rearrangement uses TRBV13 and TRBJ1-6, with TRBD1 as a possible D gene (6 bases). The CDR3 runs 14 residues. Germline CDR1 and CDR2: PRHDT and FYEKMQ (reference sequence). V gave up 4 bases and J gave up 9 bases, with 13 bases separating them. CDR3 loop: CASSYGQPASPLHF. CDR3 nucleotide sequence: TGTGCCAGCAGCTACGGACAGCCAGCTTCACCCCTCCACTTT.

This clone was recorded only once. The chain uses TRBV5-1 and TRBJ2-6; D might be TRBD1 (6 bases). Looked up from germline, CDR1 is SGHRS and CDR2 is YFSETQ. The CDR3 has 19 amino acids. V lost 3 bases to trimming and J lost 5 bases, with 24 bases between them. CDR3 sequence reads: CASSSGTSAFSLRANVLTF. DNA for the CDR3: TGCGCCAGCAGCTCAGGGACATCGGCTTTTTCTCTGCGGGCCAACGTCCTGACTTTC.

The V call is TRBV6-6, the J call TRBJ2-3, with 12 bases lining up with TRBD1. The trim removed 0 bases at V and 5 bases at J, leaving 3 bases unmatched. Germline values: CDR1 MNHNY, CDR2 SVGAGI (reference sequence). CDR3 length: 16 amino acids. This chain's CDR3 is CASSYSGQGAGDTQYF. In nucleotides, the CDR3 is TGTGCCAGCAGTTACTCGGGACAGGGGGCGGGAGATACGCAGTATTTT.

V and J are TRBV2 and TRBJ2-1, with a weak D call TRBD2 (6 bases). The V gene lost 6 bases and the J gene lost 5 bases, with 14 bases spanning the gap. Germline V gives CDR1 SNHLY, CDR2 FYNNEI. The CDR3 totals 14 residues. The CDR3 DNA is TGTGCCAGCAGAGCCGCTAGCGCCAACAATGAGCAGTTCTTC. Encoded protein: CASRAASANNEQFF.